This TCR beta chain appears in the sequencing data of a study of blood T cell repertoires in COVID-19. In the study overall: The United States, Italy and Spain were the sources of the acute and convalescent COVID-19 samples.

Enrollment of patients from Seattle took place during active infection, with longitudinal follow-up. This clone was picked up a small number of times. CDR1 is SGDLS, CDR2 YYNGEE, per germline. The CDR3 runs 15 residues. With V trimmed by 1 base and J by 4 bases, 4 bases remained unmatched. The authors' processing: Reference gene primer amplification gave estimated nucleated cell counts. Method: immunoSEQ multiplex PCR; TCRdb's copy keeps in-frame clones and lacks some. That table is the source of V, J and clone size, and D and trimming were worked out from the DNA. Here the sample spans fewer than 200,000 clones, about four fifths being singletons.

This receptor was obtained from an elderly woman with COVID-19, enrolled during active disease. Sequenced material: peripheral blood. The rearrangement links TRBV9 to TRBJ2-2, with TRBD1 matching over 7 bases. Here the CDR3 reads CASSVRGGATGELFF. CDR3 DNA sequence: TGTGCCAGCAGCGTAAGAGGGGGCGCCACCGGGGAGCTGTTTTTT.